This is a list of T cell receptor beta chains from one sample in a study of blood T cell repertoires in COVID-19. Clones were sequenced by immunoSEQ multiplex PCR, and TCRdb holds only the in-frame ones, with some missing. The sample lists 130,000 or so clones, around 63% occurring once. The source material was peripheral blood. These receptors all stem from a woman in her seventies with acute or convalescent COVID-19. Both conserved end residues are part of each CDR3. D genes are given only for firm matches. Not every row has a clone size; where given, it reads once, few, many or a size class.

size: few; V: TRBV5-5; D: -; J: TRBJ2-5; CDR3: CASSPGWTVQETQYF; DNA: TGTGCCAGCAGCCCCGGCTGGACAGTCCAAGAGACCCAGTACTTC
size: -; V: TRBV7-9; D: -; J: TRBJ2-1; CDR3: CASSPQDEQFF; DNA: TGTGCCAGCAGCCCTCAGGATGAGCAGTTCTTC
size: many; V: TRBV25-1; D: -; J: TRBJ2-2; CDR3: CASSDLDSPNTGELFF; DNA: TGTGCCAGCAGTGACCTCGACAGTCCGAACACCGGGGAGCTGTTTTTT
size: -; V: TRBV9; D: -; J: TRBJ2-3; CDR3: CASSVAEGGTQYF; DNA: TGTGCCAGCAGCGTAGCTGAGGGTGGTACGCAGTATTTT
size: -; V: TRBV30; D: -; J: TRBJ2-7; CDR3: CAWSDRWEQYF; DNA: TGTGCCTGGAGTGATCGGTGGGAGCAGTACTTC
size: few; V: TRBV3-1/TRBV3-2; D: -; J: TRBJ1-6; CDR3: CASSQMGRAYNSPLHF; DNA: TGTGCCAGCAGCCAGATGGGCAGGGCCTATAATTCACCCCTCCACTTT
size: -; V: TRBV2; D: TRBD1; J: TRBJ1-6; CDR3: CASSQRTGGSPLHF; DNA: TGTGCCAGCAGCCAAAGGACAGGGGGATCACCCCTCCACTTT
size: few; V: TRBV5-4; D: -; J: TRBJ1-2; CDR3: CASSLVRQAQNYGYTF; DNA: TGTGCCAGCAGCTTGGTTAGGCAGGCCCAAAACTATGGCTACACCTTC
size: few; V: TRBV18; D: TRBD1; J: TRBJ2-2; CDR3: CASSQRTGLTGELFF; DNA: TGTGCCAGCTCACAGCGGACAGGGCTAACCGGGGAGCTGTTTTTT
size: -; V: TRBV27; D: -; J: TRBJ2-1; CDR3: CASSYGVMGEQFF; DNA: TGTGCCAGCAGTTACGGGGTCATGGGTGAGCAGTTCTTC
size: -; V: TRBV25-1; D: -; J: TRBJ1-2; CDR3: CASSEEGRGNNGYTF; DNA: TGTGCCAGCAGTGAAGAAGGCAGGGGTAATAATGGCTACACCTTC
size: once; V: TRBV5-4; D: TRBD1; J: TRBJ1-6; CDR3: CASSLETGGYSPLHF; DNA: TGTGCCAGCAGCTTGGAGACAGGGGGGTATTCACCCCTCCACTTT
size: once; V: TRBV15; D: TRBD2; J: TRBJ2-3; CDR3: CATSRDRGLAGGTDTQYF; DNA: TGTGCCACCAGCAGAGATAGGGGACTAGCGGGAGGGACAGATACGCAGTATTTT
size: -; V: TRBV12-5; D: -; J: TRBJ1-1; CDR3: CASGLTENTEAFF; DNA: TGTGCTAGTGGTCTTACAGAGAACACTGAAGCTTTCTTT